A selection of T cell receptor beta chains follows, all from one sample in a study of blood T cells in healthy people across ages. One entry per CDR3 protein results from TCRdb running MiXCR on the 5' RACE reads. Of hundreds of thousands of distinct CDR3 sequences listed, 32% were seen once; the top ten hold less than 20%. Sequenced input: blood. The receptors derive from a woman over 75 in good health. The CDR3 runs from the conserved cysteine through the conserved F or W. D genes are given only for firm matches. Part of the rows lack a size; the others show once, few, many or a class for expanded clones.

>TRBV20-1|11|TRBJ2-7|.|many
TGCAGAGCGACGTCCTCCCACGAGCAGTACTTC
CRATSSHEQYF
>TRBV5-4|14|TRBJ1-2|.|.
TGTGCCAGCAGCTTGGGATGGGGGAACTATGGCTACACCTTC
CASSLGWGNYGYTF
>TRBV15|13|TRBJ2-1|.|few
TGTGCCACCAGCAGAGTCGGGGGTGAAGAGCAGTTCTTC
CATSRVGGEEQFF
>TRBV7-8|14|TRBJ2-4|.|few
TGTGCCAGCAGCTTAGCGCAGGGGAGCCCAAGGCAGTACTTC
CASSLAQGSPRQYF
>TRBV6-6|12|TRBJ1-4|.|few
TGTGCCAGCAGTTACTCGAATGAAAAACTGTTTTTT
CASSYSNEKLFF
>TRBV5-1|12|TRBJ2-1|.|.
TGCGCCAGCAACTTGCGGGGAGACGAGCAGTTCTTC
CASNLRGDEQFF
>TRBV6-5|15|TRBJ2-7|TRBD2|.
TGTGCCAGCAGGACCAGCGGGGGTAGCTCCTACGAGCAGTACTTC
CASRTSGGSSYEQYF
>TRBV20-1|14|TRBJ2-3|TRBD2|many
TGCAGTACCACCCGGGGGGGCCTCACAGATACGCAGTATTTT
CSTTRGGLTDTQYF
>TRBV5-6|13|TRBJ1-2|TRBD1|.
TGTGCCAGCAGCTTGGGTAACAGGGGCAGCTACACCTTC
CASSLGNRGSYTF
>TRBV2|13|TRBJ1-2|.|many
TGTGCCACCACCCGGGTAGTGAACTATGGCTACACCTTC
CATTRVVNYGYTF
>TRBV10-3|21|TRBJ1-2|TRBD1|.
TGTGCCATCAGTGAGTCTGATGCCGGACCGGGACAGGCGGGTTCTAACTATGGCTACACCTTC
CAISESDAGPGQAGSNYGYTF
>TRBV6-5|14|TRBJ2-5|.|.
TGTGCCAGCAGTTCTCCGAGGCCGGCAAATGAGCAGTACTTC
CASSSPRPANEQYF
>TRBV7-9|14|TRBJ1-2|.|.
TGTGCCAGCAGTGTCAGGGAAGTTAACTATGGCTACACCTTC
CASSVREVNYGYTF
>TRBV20-1|14|TRBJ2-5|.|.
TGCAGTGCGGAAAGACTAGGACCCTCAGAGACCCAGTACTTC
CSAERLGPSETQYF
>TRBV20-1|13|TRBJ1-6|.|many
TGCAGTGCTAGAGTGGACAGCCGTTCACCCCTCCACTTT
CSARVDSRSPLHF
>TRBV12-3/TRBV12-4|16|TRBJ1-3|TRBD1|.
TGTGCCAGCAGTTCCCGGGACAGGGGAGCTGGAAACACCATATATTTT
CASSSRDRGAGNTIYF
>TRBV19|15|TRBJ2-1|TRBD2|.
TGTGCCAGTAGTATCTATCCGGGGGGATACAATGAGCAGTTCTTC
CASSIYPGGYNEQFF
>TRBV7-9|15|TRBJ1-2|TRBD1|.
TGTGCCAGCAGCTTACAGGGGGCCTCTAACTATGGCTACACCTTC
CASSLQGASNYGYTF
>TRBV7-6|13|TRBJ2-2|.|.
TGTGCCAGCAGCTTAACGGGGCCCGGGGAGCTGTTTTTT
CASSLTGPGELFF
>TRBV20-1|14|TRBJ1-6|.|many
TGCAGTGCTAGAGACAACTCCTATAATTCACCCCTCCACTTT
CSARDNSYNSPLHF